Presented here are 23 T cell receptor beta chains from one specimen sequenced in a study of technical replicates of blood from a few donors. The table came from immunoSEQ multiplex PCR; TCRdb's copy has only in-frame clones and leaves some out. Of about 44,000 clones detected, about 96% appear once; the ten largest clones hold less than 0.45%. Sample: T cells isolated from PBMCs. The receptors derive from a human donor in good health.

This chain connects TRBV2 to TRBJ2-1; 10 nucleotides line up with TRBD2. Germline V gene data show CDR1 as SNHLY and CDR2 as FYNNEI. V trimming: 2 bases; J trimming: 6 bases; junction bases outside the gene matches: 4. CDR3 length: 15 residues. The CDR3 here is CASSELASGSNEQFF. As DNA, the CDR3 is TGTGCCAGCAGTGAATTGGCTAGCGGGAGCAATGAGCAGTTCTTC.

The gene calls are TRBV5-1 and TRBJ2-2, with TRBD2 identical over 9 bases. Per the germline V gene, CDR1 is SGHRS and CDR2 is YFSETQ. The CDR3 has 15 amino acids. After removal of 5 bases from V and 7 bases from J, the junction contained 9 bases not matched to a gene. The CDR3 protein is CASRQPSSGNGELFF. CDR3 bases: TGCGCCAGCAGGCAGCCTTCTAGCGGGAACGGGGAGCTGTTTTTT.

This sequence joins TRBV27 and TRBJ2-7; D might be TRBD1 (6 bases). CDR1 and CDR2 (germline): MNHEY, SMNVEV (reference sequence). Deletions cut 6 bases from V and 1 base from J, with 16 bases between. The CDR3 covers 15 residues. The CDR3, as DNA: TGTGCCAGCAGCCGAGGACAGTTTCAGTCCTACGAGCAGTACTTC. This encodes CASSRGQFQSYEQYF.

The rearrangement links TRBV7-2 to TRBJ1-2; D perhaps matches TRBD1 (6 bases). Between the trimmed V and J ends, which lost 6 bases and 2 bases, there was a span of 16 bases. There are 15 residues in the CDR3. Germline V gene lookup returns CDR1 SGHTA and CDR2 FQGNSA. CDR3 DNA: TGTGCCAGCAGATACCAGGCAGGGGCCAACTATGGCTACACCTTC. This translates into CASRYQAGANYGYTF.

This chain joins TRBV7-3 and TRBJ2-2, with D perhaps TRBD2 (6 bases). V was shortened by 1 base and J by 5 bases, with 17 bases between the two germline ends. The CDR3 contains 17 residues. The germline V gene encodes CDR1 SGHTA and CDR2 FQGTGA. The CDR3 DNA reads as TGTGCCAGCAGCTTAAACAGCGGACTAACTAGGACCGGGGAGCTGTTTTTT. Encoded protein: CASSLNSGLTRTGELFF. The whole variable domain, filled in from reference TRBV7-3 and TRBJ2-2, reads GAGVSQTPSNKVTEKGKYVELRCDPISGHTALYWYRQSLGQGPEFLIYFQGTGAADDSGLPNDRFFAVRPEGSVSTLKIQRTERGDSAVYLCASSLNSGLTRTGELFFGEGSRLTVL.

CDR3 loop: CASSLRGITEAFF. The CDR3, as DNA: TGTGCCAGCAGCTTGAGAGGGATCACTGAAGCTTTCTTT. V gene TRBV5-6 combines with J gene TRBJ1-1; D is unclear. Germline CDR1 and CDR2: SGHDT and YYEEEE. The CDR3 is 13 residues long. The V end was cut by 1 base, the J end by 4 bases, with 8 bases between.

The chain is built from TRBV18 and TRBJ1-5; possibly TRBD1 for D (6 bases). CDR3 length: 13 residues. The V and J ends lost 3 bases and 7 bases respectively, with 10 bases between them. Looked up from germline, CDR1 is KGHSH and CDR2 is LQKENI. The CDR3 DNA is TGTGCCAGCTCACCGGGGGCAGACCAGCCCCAGCATTTT. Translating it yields CASSPGADQPQHF.

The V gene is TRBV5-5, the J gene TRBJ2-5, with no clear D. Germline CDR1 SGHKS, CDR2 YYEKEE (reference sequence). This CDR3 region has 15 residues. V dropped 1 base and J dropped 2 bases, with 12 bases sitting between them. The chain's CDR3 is CASSLPGQVQETQYF. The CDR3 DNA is TGTGCCAGCAGCTTGCCAGGTCAGGTGCAAGAGACCCAGTACTTC.

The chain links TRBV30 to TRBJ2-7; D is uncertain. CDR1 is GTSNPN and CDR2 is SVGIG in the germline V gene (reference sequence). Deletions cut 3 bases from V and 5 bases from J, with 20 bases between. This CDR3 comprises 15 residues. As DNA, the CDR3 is TGTGCCTGGAGATCCCCCCTTCCGGGTCCTCACGAGCAGTACTTC. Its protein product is CAWRSPLPGPHEQYF.

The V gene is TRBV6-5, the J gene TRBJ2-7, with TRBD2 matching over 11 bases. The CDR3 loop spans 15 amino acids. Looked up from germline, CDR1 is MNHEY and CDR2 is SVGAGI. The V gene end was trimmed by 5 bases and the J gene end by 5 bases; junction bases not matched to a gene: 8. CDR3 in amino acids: CASSAKTSGSDEQYF. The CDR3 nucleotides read TGTGCCAGCAGTGCCAAAACTAGCGGGAGCGACGAGCAGTACTTC.

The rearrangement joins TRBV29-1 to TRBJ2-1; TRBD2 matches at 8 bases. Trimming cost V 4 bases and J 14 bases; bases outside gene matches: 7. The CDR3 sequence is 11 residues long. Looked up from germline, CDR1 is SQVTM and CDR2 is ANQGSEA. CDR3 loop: CSVGGLVKKFF. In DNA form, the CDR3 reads TGCAGCGTTGGGGGACTAGTCAAGAAGTTCTTC.

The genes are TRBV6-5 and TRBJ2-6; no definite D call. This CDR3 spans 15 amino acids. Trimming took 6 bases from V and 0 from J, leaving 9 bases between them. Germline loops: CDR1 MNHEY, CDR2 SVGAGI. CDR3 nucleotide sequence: TGTGCCAGCAGCTATATGATCTCTGGGGCCAACGTCCTGACTTTC. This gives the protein CASSYMISGANVLTF.

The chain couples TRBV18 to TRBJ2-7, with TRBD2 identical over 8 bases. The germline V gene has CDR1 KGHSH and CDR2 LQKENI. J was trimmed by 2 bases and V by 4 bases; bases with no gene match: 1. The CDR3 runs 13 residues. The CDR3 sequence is CASSQLAAYEQYF. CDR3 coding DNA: TGTGCCAGCTCACAACTAGCGGCCTACGAGCAGTACTTC.

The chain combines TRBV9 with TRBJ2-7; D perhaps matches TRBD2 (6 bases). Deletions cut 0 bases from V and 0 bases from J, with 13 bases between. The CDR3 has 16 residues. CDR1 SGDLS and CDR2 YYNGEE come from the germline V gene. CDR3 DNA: TGTGCCAGCAGCGTAGGGGGACTTAGGAGCTCCTACGAGCAGTACTTC. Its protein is CASSVGGLRSSYEQYF.

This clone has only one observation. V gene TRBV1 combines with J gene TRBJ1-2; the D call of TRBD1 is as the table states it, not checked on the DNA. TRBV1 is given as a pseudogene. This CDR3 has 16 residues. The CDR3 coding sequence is TGCACCAGCAGCCAAGATGGGGACAGGGGGCAGGATGGCTACACCTTC. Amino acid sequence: CTSSQDGDRGQDGYTF.

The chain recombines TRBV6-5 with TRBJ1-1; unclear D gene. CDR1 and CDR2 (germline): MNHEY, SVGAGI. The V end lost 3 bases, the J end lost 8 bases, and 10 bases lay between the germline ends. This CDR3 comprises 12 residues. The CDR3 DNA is TGTGCCAGCAGTTATAGCGTAGGGGAAGCTTTCTTT. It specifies CASSYSVGEAFF.

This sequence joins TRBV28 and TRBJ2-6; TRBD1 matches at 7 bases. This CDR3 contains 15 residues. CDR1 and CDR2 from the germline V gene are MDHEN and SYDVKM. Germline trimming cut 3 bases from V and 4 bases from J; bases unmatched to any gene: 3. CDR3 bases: TGTGCCAGCAGTTTGACAGGGCAAGGGGCCAACGTCCTGACTTTC. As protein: CASSLTGQGANVLTF.

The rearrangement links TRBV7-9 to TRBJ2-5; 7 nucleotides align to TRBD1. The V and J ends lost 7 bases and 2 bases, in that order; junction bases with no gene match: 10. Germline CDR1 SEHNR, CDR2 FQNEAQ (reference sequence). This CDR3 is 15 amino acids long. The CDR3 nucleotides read TGTGCCAGCACCCTAACAGGGGCCCAACAAGAGACCCAGTACTTC. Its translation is CASTLTGAQQETQYF.

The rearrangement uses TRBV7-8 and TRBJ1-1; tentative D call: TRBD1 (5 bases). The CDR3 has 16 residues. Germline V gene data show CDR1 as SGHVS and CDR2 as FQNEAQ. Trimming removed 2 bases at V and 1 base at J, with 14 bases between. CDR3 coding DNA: TGTGCCAGCAGCTTATTAAGTGGGGCGCCGAACACTGAAGCTTTCTTT. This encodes CASSLLSGAPNTEAFF. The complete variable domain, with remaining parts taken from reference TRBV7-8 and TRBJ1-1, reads GAGVSQSPRYKVAKRGQDVALRCDPISGHVSLFWYQQALGQGPEFLTYFQNEAQLDKSGLPSDRFFAERPEGSVSTLKIQRTQQEDSAVYLCASSLLSGAPNTEAFFGQGTRLTVV.

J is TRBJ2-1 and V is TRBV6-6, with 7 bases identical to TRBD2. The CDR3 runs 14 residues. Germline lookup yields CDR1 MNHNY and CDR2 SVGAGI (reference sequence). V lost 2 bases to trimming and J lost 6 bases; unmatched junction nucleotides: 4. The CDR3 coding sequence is TGTGCCAGCAGTTACCCTAGCGGCCTCAATGAGCAGTTCTTC. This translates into CASSYPSGLNEQFF.

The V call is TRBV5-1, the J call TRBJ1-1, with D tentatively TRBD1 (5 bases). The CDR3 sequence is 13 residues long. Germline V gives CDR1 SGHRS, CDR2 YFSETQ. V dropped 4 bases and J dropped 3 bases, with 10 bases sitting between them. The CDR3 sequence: CASSEQEYTEAFF. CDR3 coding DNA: TGCGCCAGCAGCGAACAGGAGTACACTGAAGCTTTCTTT.

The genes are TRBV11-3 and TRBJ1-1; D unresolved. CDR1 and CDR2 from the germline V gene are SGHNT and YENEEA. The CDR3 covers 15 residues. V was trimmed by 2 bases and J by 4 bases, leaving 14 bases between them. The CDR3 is CASSLNGLMGTEAFF. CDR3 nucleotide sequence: TGTGCCAGCAGCTTAAATGGACTCATGGGCACTGAAGCTTTCTTT. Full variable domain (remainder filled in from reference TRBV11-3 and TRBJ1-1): EAGVVQSPRYKIIEKKQPVAFWCNPISGHNTLYWYLQNLGQGPELLIRYENEEAVDDSQLPKDRFSAERLKGVDSTLKIQPAELGDSAVYLCASSLNGLMGTEAFFGQGTRLTVV.

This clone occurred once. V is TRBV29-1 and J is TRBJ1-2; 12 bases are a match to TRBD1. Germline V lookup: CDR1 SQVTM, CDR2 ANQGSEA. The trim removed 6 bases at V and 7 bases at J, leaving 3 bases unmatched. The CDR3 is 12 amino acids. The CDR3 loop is CSVGQGAVGYTF. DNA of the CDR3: TGCAGCGTGGGACAGGGGGCGGTTGGCTACACCTTC.